Here is one T cell receptor beta chain with its context. Given a much more abundant clone one base away, this may be a read error. These data come from a study of T cells after yellow fever vaccination. A single record per CDR3 protein comes from TCRdb applying MiXCR to the 5' RACE reads. This sample has 240,000 or so distinct CDR3 sequences, with 6.9% found just once. The length of the CDR3 is 14 residues. Deletions cut 4 bases from V and 7 bases from J, with 16 bases between. Germline CDR1 and CDR2: SGHTA and FQGNSA. The rearrangement links TRBV7-2 to TRBJ2-5; tentative D call: TRBD1 (6 bases). The source material was CD4+ T cells sorted from PBMCs, sampled 15 days after the yellow fever booster vaccination. The source of this sequence is a man between 25 and 39 years old who received the YFV17D yellow fever vaccine. CDR3 sequence (DNA): TGTGCCAGCAGCTCCCCCCAGGGGAATGGGACCCAGTACTTC. It specifies CASSSPQGNGTQYF.